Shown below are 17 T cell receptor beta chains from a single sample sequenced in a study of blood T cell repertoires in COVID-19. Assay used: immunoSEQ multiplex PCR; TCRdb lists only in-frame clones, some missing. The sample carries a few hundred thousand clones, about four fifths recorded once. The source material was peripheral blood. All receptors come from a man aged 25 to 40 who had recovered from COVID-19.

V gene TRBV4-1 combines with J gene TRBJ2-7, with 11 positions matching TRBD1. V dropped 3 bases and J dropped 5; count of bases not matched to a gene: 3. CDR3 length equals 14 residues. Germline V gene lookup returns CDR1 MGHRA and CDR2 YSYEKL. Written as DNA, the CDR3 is TGCGCCAGCAGCCACAGGACAGGGGGCCACGAGCAGTACTTC. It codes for CASSHRTGGHEQYF.

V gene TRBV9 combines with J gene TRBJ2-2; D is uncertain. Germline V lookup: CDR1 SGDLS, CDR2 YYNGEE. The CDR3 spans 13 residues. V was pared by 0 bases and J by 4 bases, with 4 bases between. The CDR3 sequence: CASSVGLTGELFF. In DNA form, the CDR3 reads TGTGCCAGCAGCGTAGGTCTCACCGGGGAGCTGTTTTTT.

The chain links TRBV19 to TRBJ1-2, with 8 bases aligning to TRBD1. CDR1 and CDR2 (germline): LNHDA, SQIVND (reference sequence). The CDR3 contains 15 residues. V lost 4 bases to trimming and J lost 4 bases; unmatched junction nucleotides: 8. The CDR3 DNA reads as TGTGCCAGTAGTACCGGGACAGGTGGGGGCTATGGCTACACCTTC. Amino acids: CASSTGTGGGYGYTF.

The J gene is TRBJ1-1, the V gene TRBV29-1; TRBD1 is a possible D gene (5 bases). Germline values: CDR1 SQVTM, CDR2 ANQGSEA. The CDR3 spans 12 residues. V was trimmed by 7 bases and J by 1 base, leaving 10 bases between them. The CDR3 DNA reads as TGCAGCGAGGGGCAGGGGAACACTGAAGCTTTCTTT. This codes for CSEGQGNTEAFF.

Written as DNA, the CDR3 is TGTGCCATCAGCCGGACAGAGAACACCGGGGAGCTGTTTTTT. Its translation: CAISRTENTGELFF. V gene TRBV10-3 combines with J gene TRBJ2-2, with D perhaps matching TRBD1 (6 bases). CDR3 length equals 14 residues. The V gene's germline CDR1 is ENHRY and CDR2 SYGVKD. The germline V and J ends were trimmed by 6 bases and 1 base, with 9 bases remaining between them.

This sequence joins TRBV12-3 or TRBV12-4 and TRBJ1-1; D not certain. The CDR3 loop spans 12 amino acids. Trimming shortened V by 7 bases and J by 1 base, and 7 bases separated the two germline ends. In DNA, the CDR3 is TGTGCCAGCAACCTAGGGAACACTGAAGCTTTCTTT. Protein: CASNLGNTEAFF.

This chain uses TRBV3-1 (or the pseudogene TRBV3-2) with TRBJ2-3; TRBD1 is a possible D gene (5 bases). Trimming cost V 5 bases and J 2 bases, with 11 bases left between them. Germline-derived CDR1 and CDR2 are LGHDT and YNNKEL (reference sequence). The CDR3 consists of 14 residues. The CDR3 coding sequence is TGTGCCAGCAGCGACAGACTCGACACAGATACGCAGTATTTT. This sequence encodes CASSDRLDTDTQYF.

CDR3: CSVRWGTGREQYF. CDR3 in DNA: TGCAGCGTTCGTTGGGGGACAGGGCGCGAGCAGTACTTC. This rearrangement joins TRBV29-1 to TRBJ2-7, with 9 positions matching TRBD1. The CDR3 loop spans 13 amino acids. The V segment lost 5 bases and the J segment 6 bases; nucleotides outside the gene matches: 8. Germline V gene data show CDR1 as SQVTM and CDR2 as ANQGSEA.

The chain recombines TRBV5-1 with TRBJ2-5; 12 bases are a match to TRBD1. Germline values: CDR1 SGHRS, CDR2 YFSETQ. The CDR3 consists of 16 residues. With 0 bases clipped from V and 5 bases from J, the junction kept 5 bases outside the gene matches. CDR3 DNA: TGCGCCAGCAGCTTGGGTCCGGGACAGGGGGCGGAGACCCAGTACTTC. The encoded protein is CASSLGPGQGAETQYF.

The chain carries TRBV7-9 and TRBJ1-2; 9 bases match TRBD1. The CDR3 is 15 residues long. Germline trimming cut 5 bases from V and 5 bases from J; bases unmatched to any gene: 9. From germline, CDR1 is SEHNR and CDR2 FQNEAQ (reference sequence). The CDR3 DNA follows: TGTGCCAGCAGCCACCACACAGGGGGCGCGTATGGCTACACCTTC. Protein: CASSHHTGGAYGYTF.

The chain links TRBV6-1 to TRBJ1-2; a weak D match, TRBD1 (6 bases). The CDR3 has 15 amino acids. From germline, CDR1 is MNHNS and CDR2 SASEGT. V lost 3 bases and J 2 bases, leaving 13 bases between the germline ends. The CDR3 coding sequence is TGTGCCAGCAGTGATTTACAGGGTTGGAACTATGGCTACACCTTC. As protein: CASSDLQGWNYGYTF.

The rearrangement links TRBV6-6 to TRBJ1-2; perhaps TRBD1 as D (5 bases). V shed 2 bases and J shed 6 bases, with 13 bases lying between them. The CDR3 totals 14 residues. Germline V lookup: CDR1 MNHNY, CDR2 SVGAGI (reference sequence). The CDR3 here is CASSYGGLDHGYTF. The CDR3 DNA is TGTGCCAGCAGTTACGGGGGGTTGGACCATGGCTACACCTTC.

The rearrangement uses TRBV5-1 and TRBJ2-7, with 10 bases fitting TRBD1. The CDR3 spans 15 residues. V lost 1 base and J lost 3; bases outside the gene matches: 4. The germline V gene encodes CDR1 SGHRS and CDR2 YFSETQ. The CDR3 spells CASSLRGTGVYEQYF. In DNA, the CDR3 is TGCGCCAGCAGCTTGCGCGGGACAGGGGTCTACGAGCAGTACTTC. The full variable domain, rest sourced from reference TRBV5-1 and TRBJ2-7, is KAGVTQTPRYLIKTRGQQVTLSCSPISGHRSVSWYQQTPGQGLQFLFEYFSETQRNKGNFPGRFSGRQFSNSRSEMNVSTLELGDSALYLCASSLRGTGVYEQYFGPGTRLTVT.

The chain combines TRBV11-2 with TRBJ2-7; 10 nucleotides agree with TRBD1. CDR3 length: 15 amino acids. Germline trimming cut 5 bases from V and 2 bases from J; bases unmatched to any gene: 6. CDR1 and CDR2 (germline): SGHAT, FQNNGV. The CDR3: CASSRDRGPTYEQYF. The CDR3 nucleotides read TGTGCCAGCAGCCGAGACAGGGGGCCAACCTACGAGCAGTACTTC. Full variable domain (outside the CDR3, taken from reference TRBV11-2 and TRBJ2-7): EAGVAQSPRYKIIEKRQSVAFWCNPISGHATLYWYQQILGQGPKLLIQFQNNGVVDDSQLPKDRFSAERLKGVDSTLKIQPAKLEDSAVYLCASSRDRGPTYEQYFGPGTRLTVT.

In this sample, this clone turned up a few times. The CDR3 region is CASRRLRLAGANYNEQFF. CDR3 in DNA: TGTGCCAGCAGACGACTTAGACTAGCGGGGGCGAACTACAATGAGCAGTTCTTC. The chain uses TRBV2 and TRBJ2-1, with 12 nucleotides matching TRBD2. The CDR3 totals 18 residues. Germline assignment: CDR1 SNHLY and CDR2 FYNNEI. Unmatched junction bases numbered 12, after V lost 6 bases and J lost 3 bases.

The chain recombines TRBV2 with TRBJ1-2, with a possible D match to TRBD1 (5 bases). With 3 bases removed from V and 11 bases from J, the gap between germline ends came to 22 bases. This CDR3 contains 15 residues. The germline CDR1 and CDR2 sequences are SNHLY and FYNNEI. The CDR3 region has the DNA TGTGCCAGCAGTGATGGTACCGACAGACCCATGGCTTACACCTTC. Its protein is CASSDGTDRPMAYTF.

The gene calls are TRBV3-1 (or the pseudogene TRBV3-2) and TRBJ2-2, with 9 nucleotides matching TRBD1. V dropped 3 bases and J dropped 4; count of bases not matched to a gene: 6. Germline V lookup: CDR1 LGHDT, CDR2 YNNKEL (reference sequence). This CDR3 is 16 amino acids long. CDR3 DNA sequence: TGTGCCAGCAGCCATCAACAGGGGGCGAGCACCGGGGAGCTGTTTTTT. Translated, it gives CASSHQQGASTGELFF.